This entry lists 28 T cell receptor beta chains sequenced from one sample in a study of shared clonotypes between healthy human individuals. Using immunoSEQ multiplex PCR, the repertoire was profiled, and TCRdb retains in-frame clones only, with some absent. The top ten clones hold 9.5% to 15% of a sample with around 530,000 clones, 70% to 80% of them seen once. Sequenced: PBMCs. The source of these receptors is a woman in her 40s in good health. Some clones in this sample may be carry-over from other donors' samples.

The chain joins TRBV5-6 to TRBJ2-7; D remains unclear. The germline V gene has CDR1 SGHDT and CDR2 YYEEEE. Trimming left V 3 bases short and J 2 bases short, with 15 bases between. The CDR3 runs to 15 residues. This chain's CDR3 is CASSSPGPTPYEQYF. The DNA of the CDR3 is TGTGCCAGCAGCTCACCGGGCCCTACTCCCTACGAGCAGTACTTC.

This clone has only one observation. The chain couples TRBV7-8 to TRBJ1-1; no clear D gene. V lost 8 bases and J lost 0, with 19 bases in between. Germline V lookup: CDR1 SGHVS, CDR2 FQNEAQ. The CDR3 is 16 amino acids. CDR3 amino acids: CASGLLAGSLNTEAFF. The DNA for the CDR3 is TGTGCCAGCGGCCTCTTGGCAGGAAGCTTGAACACTGAAGCTTTCTTT.

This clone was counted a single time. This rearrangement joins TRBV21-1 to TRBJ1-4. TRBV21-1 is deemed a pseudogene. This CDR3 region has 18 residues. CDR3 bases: TGTGCCAGCAGCAAAGGTGGGGTTTCGGGGTGGCCTAATGAAAAACTGTTTTTT. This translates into CASSKGGVSGWPNEKLFF.

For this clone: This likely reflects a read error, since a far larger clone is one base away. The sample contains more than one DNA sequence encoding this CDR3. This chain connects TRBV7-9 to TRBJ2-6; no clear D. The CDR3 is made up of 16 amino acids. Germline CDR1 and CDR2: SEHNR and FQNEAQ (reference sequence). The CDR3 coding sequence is TGCGCCAGCAGCCCCCCGGTCTACTCTGGGGCCAACGTCCTGACTTTC. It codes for CASSPPVYSGANVLTF.

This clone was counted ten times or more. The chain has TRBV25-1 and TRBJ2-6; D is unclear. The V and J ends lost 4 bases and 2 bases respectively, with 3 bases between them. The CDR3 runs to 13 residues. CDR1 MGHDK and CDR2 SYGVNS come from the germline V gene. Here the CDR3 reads CASSVPGANVLTF. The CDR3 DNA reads TGTGCCAGCAGTGTACCTGGGGCCAACGTCCTGACTTTC.

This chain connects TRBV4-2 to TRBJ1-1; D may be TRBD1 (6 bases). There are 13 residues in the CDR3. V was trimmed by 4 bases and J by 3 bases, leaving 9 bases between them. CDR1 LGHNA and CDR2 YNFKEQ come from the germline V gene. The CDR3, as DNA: TGTGCCAGCAGCCCGGCAGGGGACACTGAAGCTTTCTTT. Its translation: CASSPAGDTEAFF.

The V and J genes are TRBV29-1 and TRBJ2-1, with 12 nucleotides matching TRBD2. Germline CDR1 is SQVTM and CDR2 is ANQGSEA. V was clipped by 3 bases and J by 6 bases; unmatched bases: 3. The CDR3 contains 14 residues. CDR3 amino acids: CSVDGLAGFNEQFF. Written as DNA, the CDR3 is TGCAGCGTTGATGGACTAGCGGGATTCAATGAGCAGTTCTTC.

CDR3 loop: CANRTGEQYF. The CDR3 bases are TGTGCCAACCGGACAGGGGAGCAGTACTTC. The chain is built from TRBV15 and TRBJ2-7, with 8 bases aligning to TRBD1. The CDR3 is made up of 10 amino acids. Unmatched junction bases numbered 3, after V lost 10 bases and J lost 7 bases. Germline V gives CDR1 LNHNV, CDR2 YYDKDF (reference sequence).

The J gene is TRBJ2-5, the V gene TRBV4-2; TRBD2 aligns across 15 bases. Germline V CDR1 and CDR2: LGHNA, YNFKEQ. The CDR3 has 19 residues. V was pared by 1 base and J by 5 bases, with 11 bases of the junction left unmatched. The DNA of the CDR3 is TGTGCCAGCAGCCAAGGGGCCGCGGGACTAGCGGGAGGAGGGGAGACCCAGTACTTC. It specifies CASSQGAAGLAGGGETQYF.

The CDR3 spells CASSVSSGSDEQFF. DNA of the CDR3: TGTGCCAGCAGCGTGTCTAGCGGGAGCGATGAGCAGTTCTTC. The V and J genes are TRBV9 and TRBJ2-1; TRBD2 matches 10 bases. Germline V gene lookup returns CDR1 SGDLS and CDR2 YYNGEE. The ends lost 2 bases at V and 8 bases at J; junction bases unmatched: 4. This CDR3 has 14 residues.

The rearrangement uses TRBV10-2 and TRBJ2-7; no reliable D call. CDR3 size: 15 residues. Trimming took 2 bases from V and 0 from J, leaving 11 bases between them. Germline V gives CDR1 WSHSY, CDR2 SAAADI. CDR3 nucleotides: TGCGCCAGCAGTGAGGAGCCCAATCCCTCCTACGAGCAGTACTTC. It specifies CASSEEPNPSYEQYF.

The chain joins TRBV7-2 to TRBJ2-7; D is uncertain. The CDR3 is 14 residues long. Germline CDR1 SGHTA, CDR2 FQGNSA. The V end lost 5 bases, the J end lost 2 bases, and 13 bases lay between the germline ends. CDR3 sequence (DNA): TGTGCCAGCAGCCCGTTGACATCTACCTACGAGCAGTACTTC. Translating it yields CASSPLTSTYEQYF.

The CDR3 DNA reads TGTGCCAGCAGGGGGAGGGCCGGCTACGAGCAGTACTTC. Translating it yields CASRGRAGYEQYF. This chain joins TRBV11-1 and TRBJ2-7, with 7 bases matching TRBD2. From germline, CDR1 is SGHAT and CDR2 FQDESV (reference sequence). The CDR3 spans 13 residues. After removal of 6 bases from V and 3 bases from J, the junction contained 5 bases not matched to a gene. Using reference TRBV11-1 and TRBJ2-7 for the parts outside the CDR3, the full variable domain is EAEVAQSPRYKITEKSQAVAFWCDPISGHATLYWYRQILGQGPELLVQFQDESVVDDSQLPKDRFSAERLKGVDSTLKIQPAELGDSAMYLCASRGRAGYEQYFGPGTRLTVT.

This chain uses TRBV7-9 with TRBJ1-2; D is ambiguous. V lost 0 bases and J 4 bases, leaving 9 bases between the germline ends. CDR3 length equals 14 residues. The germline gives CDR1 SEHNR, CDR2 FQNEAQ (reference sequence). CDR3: CASSLAGDGYGYTF. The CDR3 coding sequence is TGTGCCAGCAGCTTAGCCGGAGACGGCTATGGCTACACCTTC.

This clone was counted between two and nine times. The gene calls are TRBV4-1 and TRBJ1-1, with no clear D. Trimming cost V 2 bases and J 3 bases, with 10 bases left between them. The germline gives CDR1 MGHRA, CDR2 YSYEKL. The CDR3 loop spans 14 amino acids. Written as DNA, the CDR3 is TGCGCCAGCAGCCAACTCTTCGCAGACACTGAAGCTTTCTTT. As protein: CASSQLFADTEAFF.

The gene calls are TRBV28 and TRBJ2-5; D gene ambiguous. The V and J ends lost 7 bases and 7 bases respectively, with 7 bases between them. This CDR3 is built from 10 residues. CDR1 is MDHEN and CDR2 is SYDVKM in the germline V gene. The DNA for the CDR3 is TGTGCCAGCAAGAGTGGGACCCAGTACTTC. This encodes CASKSGTQYF.

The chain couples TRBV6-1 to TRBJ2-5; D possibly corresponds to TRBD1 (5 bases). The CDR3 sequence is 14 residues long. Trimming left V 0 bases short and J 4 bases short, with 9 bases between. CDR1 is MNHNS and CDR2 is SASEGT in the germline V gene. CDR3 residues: CASSEAGLPETQYF. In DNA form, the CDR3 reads TGTGCCAGCAGTGAAGCGGGGCTACCAGAGACCCAGTACTTC.

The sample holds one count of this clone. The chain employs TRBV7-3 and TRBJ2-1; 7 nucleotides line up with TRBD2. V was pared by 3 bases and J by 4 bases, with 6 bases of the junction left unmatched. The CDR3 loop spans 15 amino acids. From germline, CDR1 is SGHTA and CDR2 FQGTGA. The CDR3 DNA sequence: TGTGCCAGCAGCTTGAGCGGGGATACTTACAATGAGCAGTTCTTC. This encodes CASSLSGDTYNEQFF.

The CDR3 loop reads CASSLVGGHSAYEQYF. CDR3 bases: TGTGCCAGCAGCTTAGTAGGGGGACACTCGGCCTACGAGCAGTACTTC. The chain has TRBV7-2 and TRBJ2-7; a possible D gene is TRBD1 (6 bases). Germline CDR1 is SGHTA and CDR2 is FQGNSA. The CDR3 is 16 amino acids. V dropped 1 base and J dropped 2 bases, with 15 bases sitting between them.

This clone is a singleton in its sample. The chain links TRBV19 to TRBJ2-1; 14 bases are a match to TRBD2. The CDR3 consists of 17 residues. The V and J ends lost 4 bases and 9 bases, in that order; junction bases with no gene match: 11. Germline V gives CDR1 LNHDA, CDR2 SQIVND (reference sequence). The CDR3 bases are TGTGCCAGTAGTACCTCCCTGACTAGCGGGAGGGCCGGTGAGCAGTTCTTC. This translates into CASSTSLTSGRAGEQFF.

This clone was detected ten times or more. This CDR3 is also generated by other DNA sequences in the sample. The CDR3 region has the DNA TGTGCCAGAAGCGGAAGCTCCTACAATGAGCAGTTCTTC. Its translation is CARSGSSYNEQFF. This chain joins TRBV5-3 and TRBJ2-1; D gene unclear. TRBV5-3 is recorded as an ORF, its role being uncertain. The CDR3 extends over 13 amino acids. The V gene lost 4 bases and the J gene lost 0 bases, with 5 bases spanning the gap.

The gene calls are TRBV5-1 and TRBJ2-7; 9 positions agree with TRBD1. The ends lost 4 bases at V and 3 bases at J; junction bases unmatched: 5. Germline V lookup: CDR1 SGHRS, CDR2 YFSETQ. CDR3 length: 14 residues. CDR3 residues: CASSQGQGDYEQYF. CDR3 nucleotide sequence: TGCGCCAGCAGCCAGGGACAGGGTGACTACGAGCAGTACTTC.

CDR3 nucleotides: TGTGCCAGCTCACCTTCTGGGGGTCTGAACACTGAAGCTTTCTTT. Translating it yields CASSPSGGLNTEAFF. The rearrangement links TRBV18 to TRBJ1-1; D may be TRBD1 (5 bases). V lost 3 bases, J lost 0 bases, and 11 bases lay in between. This CDR3 contains 15 residues. Germline V CDR1 and CDR2: KGHSH, LQKENI.

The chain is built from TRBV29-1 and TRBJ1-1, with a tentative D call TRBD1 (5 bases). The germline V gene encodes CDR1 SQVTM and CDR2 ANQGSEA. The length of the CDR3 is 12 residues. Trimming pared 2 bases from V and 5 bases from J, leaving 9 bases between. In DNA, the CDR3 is TGCAGCGTTGAAAGCGGGGGGACTGAAGCTTTCTTT. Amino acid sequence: CSVESGGTEAFF. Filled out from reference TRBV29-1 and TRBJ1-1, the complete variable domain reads SAVISQKPSRDICQRGTSLTIQCQVDSQVTMMFWYRQQPGQSLTLIATANQGSEATYESGFVIDKFPISRPNLTFSTLTVSNMSPEDSSIYLCSVESGGTEAFFGQGTRLTVV.

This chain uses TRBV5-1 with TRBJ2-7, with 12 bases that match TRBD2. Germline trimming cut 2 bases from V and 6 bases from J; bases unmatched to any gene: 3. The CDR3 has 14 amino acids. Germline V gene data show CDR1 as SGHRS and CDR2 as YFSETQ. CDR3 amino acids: CASSFASGRGEQYF. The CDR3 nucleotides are TGCGCCAGCAGCTTTGCTAGCGGGAGGGGCGAGCAGTACTTC.

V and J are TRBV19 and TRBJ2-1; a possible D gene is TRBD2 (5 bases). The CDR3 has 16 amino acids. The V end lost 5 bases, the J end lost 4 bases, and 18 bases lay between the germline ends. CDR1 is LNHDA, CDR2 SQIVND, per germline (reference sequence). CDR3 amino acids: CASSVSAASPYNEQFF. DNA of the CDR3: TGTGCCAGTAGTGTCTCAGCGGCCTCCCCTTACAATGAGCAGTTCTTC.

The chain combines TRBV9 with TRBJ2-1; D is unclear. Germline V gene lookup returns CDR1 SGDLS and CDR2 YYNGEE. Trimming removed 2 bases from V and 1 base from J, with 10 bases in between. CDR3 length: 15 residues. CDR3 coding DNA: TGTGCCAGCAGCGTGTCCCTACAGTCCTACAATGAGCAGTTCTTC. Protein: CASSVSLQSYNEQFF.

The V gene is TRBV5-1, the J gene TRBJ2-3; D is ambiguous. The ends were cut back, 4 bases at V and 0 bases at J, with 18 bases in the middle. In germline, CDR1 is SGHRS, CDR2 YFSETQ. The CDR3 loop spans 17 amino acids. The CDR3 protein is CASSDPYRRSSTDTQYF. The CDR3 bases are TGCGCCAGCAGCGACCCTTATCGGCGTTCTAGCACAGATACGCAGTATTTT.